The subject of this entry is one T cell receptor beta chain. This specimen belongs to a study of blood T cell repertoires in COVID-19. Turning to the study itself: Both acute and convalescent COVID-19 samples were obtained from the United States, Italy and Spain. From T cells, B-cell-depleted T cells, or PBMCs came the material, which was cDNA or gDNA.

The authors' processing: Estimation of nucleated cell counts relied on the amplification of reference gene primers. Here immunoSEQ multiplex PCR was the method, and the copy in TCRdb shows in-frame clones only, minus some. D and trimming were read from the DNA, whereas the V and J calls and clone size are those reported in that table. The table records about 100,000 clones, 80% to 95% of them present only once. The CDR3 runs 14 residues. With 7 bases clipped from V and 0 bases from J, the junction kept 5 bases outside the gene matches. Germline V gives CDR1 SQVTM, CDR2 ANQGSEA. J is TRBJ1-3 and V is TRBV29-1; the match to TRBD1 covers 8 bases. The TCR comes from a man between 18 and 35 years old with acute or convalescent COVID-19. What was sequenced was peripheral blood. The CDR3 DNA follows: TGCAGCGCCCAGACAGGGGCCTCTGGAAACACCATATATTTT. Translation gives CSAQTGASGNTIYF.